This T cell receptor beta chain is drawn from a study of blood T cell repertoires in COVID-19. On the study more broadly: Both acute and convalescent COVID-19 samples were obtained from the United States, Italy and Spain. PBMCs, B-cell-depleted T cells, or T cells were the source of the cDNA or gDNA that made up the material.

In the original processing: Reference gene primer amplification yielded estimated nucleated cell counts. Assay used: immunoSEQ multiplex PCR; TCRdb lists only in-frame clones, some missing. The V and J calls and clone size come from that table; D and trimming were worked out from the DNA. The repertoire holds roughly 160,000 clones, 80% to 85% seen once, with roughly 2.8% in the top ten. Germline V gene data show CDR1 as MNHEY and CDR2 as SVGAGI. Trimming cost V 6 bases and J 11 bases; bases outside gene matches: 11. The CDR3 length is 15 residues. This rearrangement joins TRBV6-5 to TRBJ1-6, with 9 bases aligning to TRBD1. The clonotype was recovered from a woman aged 55-69 years with acute or convalescent COVID-19. The specimen was peripheral blood. The CDR3 nucleotides read TGTGCCAGCAGCAACCCGGGACAGGGAAAAACACCCCTCCACTTT. It yields the protein CASSNPGQGKTPLHF.